The source of this TCR beta chain is a study of cytomegalovirus exposure and HLA in healthy donors. Researchers ran the PCR with 60 Vbeta and 13 Jbeta primers. Libraries were prepared by immunoSEQ multiplex PCR; TCRdb keeps only in-frame clonotypes and omits some of them. The sample yields 140,000 to 150,000 clones, just under 85% seen once. The CDR3 runs 15 residues. The trim removed 1 base at V and 10 bases at J, leaving 4 bases unmatched. CDR1 and CDR2 from the germline V gene are SEHNR and FQNEAQ (reference sequence). Sequenced sample: PBMCs. The source of this sequence is an older woman in good health and CMV-seropositive. The genes are TRBV7-9 and TRBJ1-6; 10 bases agree with TRBD1. CDR3 protein: CASSLVTGGRSPLHF. The CDR3 DNA reads as TGTGCCAGCAGCTTAGTGACAGGGGGCCGCTCACCCCTCCACTTT.